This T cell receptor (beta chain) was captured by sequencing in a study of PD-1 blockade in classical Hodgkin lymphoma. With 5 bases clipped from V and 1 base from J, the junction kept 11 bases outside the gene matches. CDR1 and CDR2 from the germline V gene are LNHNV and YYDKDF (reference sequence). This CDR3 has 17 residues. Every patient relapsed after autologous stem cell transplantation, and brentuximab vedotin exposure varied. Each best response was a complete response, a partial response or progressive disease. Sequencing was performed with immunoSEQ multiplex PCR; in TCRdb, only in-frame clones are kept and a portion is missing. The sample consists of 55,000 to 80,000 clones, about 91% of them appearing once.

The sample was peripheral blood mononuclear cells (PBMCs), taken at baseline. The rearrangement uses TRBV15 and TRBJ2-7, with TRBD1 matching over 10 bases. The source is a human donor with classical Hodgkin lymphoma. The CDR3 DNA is TGTGCCACCAGCCCAACGCCTTGGACAGGGGGTTCCTACGAGCAGTACTTC. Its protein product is CATSPTPWTGGSYEQYF.